One and the same sample provided the 14 T cell receptor beta chains below, sequenced in a study of OX40 agonist ivuxolimab in advanced cancers. Libraries were prepared by immunoSEQ multiplex PCR; TCRdb keeps only in-frame clonotypes and omits some of them. Of some 70,000 clones in the sample, 70% to 90% were seen once. The source was CD4+ or CD8+ T cells sorted from blood, collected in a trial of the OX40 agonist ivuxolimab. The receptors stem from an adult with an advanced solid tumor such as melanoma, head and neck, liver or kidney cancer.

The V gene is TRBV15, the J gene TRBJ2-2, with D hard to call. V lost 8 bases, J lost 6 bases, and 19 bases lay in between. The CDR3 loop spans 15 amino acids. Germline CDR1 is LNHNV and CDR2 is YYDKDF (reference sequence). CDR3: CATYNIGAEAGELFF. DNA of the CDR3: TGTGCCACCTATAATATTGGTGCCGAGGCCGGGGAGCTGTTTTTT. Full variable domain (missing parts from reference TRBV15 and TRBJ2-2): DAMVIQNPRYQVTQFGKPVTLSCSQTLNHNVMYWYQQKSSQAPKLLFHYYDKDFNNEADTPDNFQSRRPNTSFCFLDIRSPGLGDTAMYLCATYNIGAEAGELFFGEGSRLTVL.

The chain recombines TRBV7-9 with TRBJ2-2, with 7 bases lining up with TRBD1. The length of the CDR3 is 14 residues. Germline assignment: CDR1 SEHNR and CDR2 FQNEAQ (reference sequence). The trim removed 11 bases at V and 4 bases at J, leaving 10 bases unmatched. The CDR3 nucleotides are TGTGCCCTGGGACAGCTACGAGGCACCGGGGAGCTGTTTTTT. The encoded protein is CALGQLRGTGELFF.

This clone showed up just once. The CDR3 is CASSRGEGSYNEQFF. CDR3 sequence (DNA): TGTGCCAGCAGCCGGGGGGAGGGATCCTACAATGAGCAGTTCTTC. The chain combines TRBV11-2 with TRBJ2-1, with 7 positions matching TRBD2. The length of the CDR3 is 15 residues. Losses at the gene ends were 5 bases for V and 1 base for J; bases not matched to a gene: 5. Germline assignment: CDR1 SGHAT and CDR2 FQNNGV.

CDR3 coding DNA: TGTGCCAGTAGGCCAGGGACTTATAGCAATCAGCCCCAGCATTTT. It yields the protein CASRPGTYSNQPQHF. The chain recombines TRBV19 with TRBJ1-5; TRBD1 is a possible D gene (5 bases). The CDR3 totals 15 residues. Looked up from germline, CDR1 is LNHDA and CDR2 is SQIVND (reference sequence). Trimming removed 6 bases from V and 0 bases from J, with 12 bases in between.

The chain employs TRBV6-5 and TRBJ2-1; TRBD2 might be the D (6 bases). The germline gives CDR1 MNHEY, CDR2 SVGAGI. This CDR3 comprises 16 residues. V lost 0 bases and J 3 bases, leaving 12 bases between the germline ends. DNA of the CDR3: TGTGCCAGCAGTTACTCGACGGGAGCGCGCTACAATGAGCAGTTCTTC. Translated, it gives CASSYSTGARYNEQFF.

The V and J genes are TRBV19 and TRBJ2-7; D is tentatively TRBD1 or TRBD2 (6 bases each). CDR1 is LNHDA and CDR2 is SQIVND in the germline V gene (reference sequence). V was pared by 7 bases and J by 3 bases, with 16 bases between. The CDR3 is 14 residues long. This chain's CDR3 is CASKRDEGGYEQYF. The CDR3 DNA sequence: TGTGCCAGTAAAAGGGACGAGGGGGGCTACGAGCAGTACTTC.

V is TRBV9 and J is TRBJ2-2; D unresolved. Germline-derived CDR1 and CDR2 are SGDLS and YYNGEE. The CDR3 has 12 residues. Trimming cost V 2 bases and J 2 bases, with 1 base left between them. CDR3 residues: CASSVNTGELFF. The CDR3 region has the DNA TGTGCCAGCAGCGTTAACACCGGGGAGCTGTTTTTT.

This clone was observed a single time. The chain links TRBV5-8 to TRBJ1-1; D ambiguous. The V and J ends lost 10 bases and 6 bases respectively, with 10 bases between them. The CDR3 sequence is 10 residues long. Germline CDR1 reads SGHTS; CDR2 reads YDEGEE. CDR3 sequence: CAASASEAFF. The CDR3, as DNA: TGTGCCGCCTCTGCGTCTGAAGCTTTCTTT.

The chain joins TRBV28 to TRBJ2-1; D is unresolved. From germline, CDR1 is MDHEN and CDR2 SYDVKM. V lost 5 bases and J lost 4, with 6 bases in between. The CDR3 is 12 amino acids. This chain's CDR3 is CASSDKYNEQFF. CDR3 coding DNA: TGTGCCAGCAGTGACAAGTACAATGAGCAGTTCTTC.

The rearrangement joins TRBV10-1 to TRBJ2-7; D is perhaps TRBD1 or TRBD2 (5 bases each). This CDR3 region has 16 residues. Germline V lookup: CDR1 WNHNN, CDR2 SYGVQD (reference sequence). Trimming pared 4 bases from V and 10 bases from J, leaving 26 bases between. In DNA form, the CDR3 reads TGCGCCAGCAGTGGAGGGACGGGCTGGGAACCTTTCGTACAGTACTTC. It codes for CASSGGTGWEPFVQYF.

The chain joins TRBV5-8 to TRBJ2-2, with a weak D call TRBD1 (6 bases). Germline V CDR1 and CDR2: SGHTS, YDEGEE. CDR3 size: 12 residues. Deletions cut 4 bases from V and 14 bases from J, with 15 bases between. As DNA, the CDR3 is TGTGCCAGCAGCAAACAGGGAAATGAACTGTTTTTT. This sequence encodes CASSKQGNELFF.

The rearrangement links TRBV7-2 to TRBJ2-5; 7 nucleotides align to TRBD1. After removal of 5 bases from V and 4 bases from J, the junction contained 10 bases not matched to a gene. The CDR3 runs 15 residues. Germline assignment: CDR1 SGHTA and CDR2 FQGNSA. The CDR3 region is CASSPRQGLSETQYF. The CDR3 region has the DNA TGTGCCAGCAGCCCCAGACAGGGATTGTCAGAGACCCAGTACTTC.

This clone came up a few times. V is TRBV19 and J is TRBJ1-3; no reliable D call. This CDR3 region has 14 residues. Looked up from germline, CDR1 is LNHDA and CDR2 is SQIVND (reference sequence). V lost 3 bases, J lost 1 base, and 7 bases lay in between. This CDR3 reads CASSIARSGNTIYF. CDR3 DNA: TGTGCCAGTAGTATCGCCCGATCTGGAAACACCATATATTTT.

The chain is built from TRBV6-5 and TRBJ2-1; 7 nucleotides align to TRBD2. The CDR3 sequence is 14 residues long. The germline CDR1 and CDR2 sequences are MNHEY and SVGAGI. With V trimmed by 4 bases and J by 6 bases, 6 bases remained unmatched. CDR3 region: CASSFGGRANEQFF. The CDR3 DNA sequence: TGTGCCAGCAGTTTCGGTGGGAGGGCCAATGAGCAGTTCTTC.